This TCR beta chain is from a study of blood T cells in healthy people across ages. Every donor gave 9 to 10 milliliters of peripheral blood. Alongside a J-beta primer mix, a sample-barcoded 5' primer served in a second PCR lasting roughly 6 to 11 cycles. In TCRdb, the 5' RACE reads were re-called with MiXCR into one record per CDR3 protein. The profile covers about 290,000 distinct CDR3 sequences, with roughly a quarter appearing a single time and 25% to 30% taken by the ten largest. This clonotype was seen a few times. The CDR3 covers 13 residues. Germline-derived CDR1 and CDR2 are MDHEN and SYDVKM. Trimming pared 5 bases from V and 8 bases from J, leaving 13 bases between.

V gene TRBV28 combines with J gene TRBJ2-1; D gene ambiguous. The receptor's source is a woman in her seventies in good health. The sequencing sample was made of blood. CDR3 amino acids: CASSPRPTDEQFF. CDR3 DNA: TGTGCCAGCAGTCCACGGCCCACTGATGAGCAGTTCTTC.